This T cell receptor (beta chain) was sequenced in a study of OX40 agonist ivuxolimab in advanced cancers. Trimming removed 2 bases from V and 2 bases from J, with 10 bases in between. The CDR3 is 14 residues long. In germline, CDR1 is MDHEN, CDR2 SYDVKM. Here immunoSEQ multiplex PCR was the method, and the copy in TCRdb shows in-frame clones only, minus some. The data hold about 58,000 clones, with about 87% observed a single time. The TCR was taken from an adult with an advanced solid tumor such as melanoma, head and neck, liver or kidney cancer. The gene calls are TRBV28 and TRBJ2-7; possible D gene TRBD2, 6 bases. The starting material was CD4+ or CD8+ T cells sorted from blood, obtained in a trial of the OX40 agonist ivuxolimab. This chain's CDR3 is CASSLMGGTYEQYF. In DNA, the CDR3 is TGTGCCAGCAGTTTAATGGGGGGTACCTACGAGCAGTACTTC.